The 25 T cell receptor beta chains below come from one sample, sequenced in a study of T cell clonality in common variable immunodeficiency. Profiled with immunoSEQ multiplex PCR; TCRdb holds only in-frame clones, not every one. The sample was found to contain over 30,000 clones, and every one recurs. The sample comprised peripheral blood mononuclear cells. Receptors were obtained from a person aged 18-69 years in good health.

There are a few counts of this clone. The read ends 3 residues early relative to the CDR3; the germline J gene fills the gap. The rearrangement links TRBV10-2 to TRBJ2-1; 13 bases align to TRBD2. Germline V gene sequence: CDR1 WSHSY, CDR2 SAAADI. CDR3 size: 17 residues. V shed 6 bases, J shed 9 bases, and the junction held 14 bases outside the gene matches. The sequenced CDR3 bases are TGCGCCAGCAGCTATACTAGCGGGGGGGCCAGGAGGGGTGAG. Residues: CASSYTSGGARRGE. The CDR3 as a whole reads CASSYTSGGARRGEQFF.

For this clone: The sequence runs out 3 residues before the end of the CDR3; the remainder is reconstructed from the germline J gene. V usage is TRBV20-1 and J usage is TRBJ2-5; 8 nucleotides match TRBD2. The germline gives CDR1 DFQATT, CDR2 SNEGSKA (reference sequence). This CDR3 contains 14 residues. The junction had 12 bases not matched to a gene; V was cut back by 6 bases and J by 6 bases. The CDR3 DNA, read in part, is TGCAGTGCCCCCAACCGGGAGGGGAAAAAGACC. Translation: CSAPNREGKKT. The CDR3 reads in full as CSAPNREGKKTQYF.

In its sample, this clone was seen many times. Read data end 3 residues before the CDR3 end; the end is taken from the germline J gene. The chain joins TRBV7-9 to TRBJ1-6; perhaps TRBD1 as D (6 bases). Germline CDR1 SEHNR, CDR2 FQNEAQ (reference sequence). V was trimmed by 3 bases and J by 5 bases, leaving 11 bases between them. This CDR3 is 15 amino acids long. The CDR3 is CASSFPGVNNSPLHF. The sequenced CDR3 bases are TGTGCCAGCAGCTTCCCAGGGGTTAATAATTCACCC.

This clone was found many times. The missing CDR3 end, 3 residues past where the read stops, is filled in from the germline J gene. The chain has TRBV30 and TRBJ2-2; D uncertain. Per germline, CDR1 GTSNPN and CDR2 SVGIG (reference sequence). The V end lost 7 bases, the J end lost 0 bases, and 12 bases lay between the germline ends. The CDR3 extends over 14 amino acids. The CDR3 loop is CAFDPKANTGELFF. Incomplete CDR3 DNA: TGTGCCTTTGATCCAAAGGCGAACACCGGGGAG.

The CDR3 sequence: CASSAPPGTSGINEQFF. The sequenced CDR3 bases are TGTGCCAGCAGCGCTCCACCCGGGACTAGCGGGATCAATGAG. The chain employs TRBV13 and TRBJ2-1, with 13 nucleotides matching TRBD2. Read coverage stops 3 residues before the CDR3 terminus; the germline J gene supplies the remainder. Germline trimming cut 5 bases from V and 6 bases from J; bases unmatched to any gene: 10. CDR3 length: 17 residues. The germline gives CDR1 PRHDT, CDR2 FYEKMQ (reference sequence).

This clone was counted at least ten times. The read falls 3 residues short of the CDR3 end, and the missing part is taken from the germline J gene. The chain recombines TRBV28 with TRBJ2-1, with D maybe TRBD2 (5 bases). V shed 6 bases and J shed 9 bases, with 12 bases lying between them. Per germline, CDR1 MDHEN and CDR2 SYDVKM. The CDR3 loop spans 12 amino acids. CDR3 residues: CASSLTAGEQFF. The sequenced CDR3 bases are TGTGCCAGCAGCCTTACGGCGGGTGAG.

This clone was seen at least ten times. Read sequence stops 3 residues before the CDR3 end, and the germline J gene provides the missing end. The V call is TRBV7-9, the J call TRBJ2-7; D might be TRBD2 (6 bases). The length of the CDR3 is 14 residues. Looked up from germline, CDR1 is SEHNR and CDR2 is FQNEAQ (reference sequence). With 5 bases removed from V and 1 base from J, the gap between germline ends came to 12 bases. The CDR3 region is CASSPGERSYEQYF. CDR3 DNA (partial): TGTGCCAGCAGCCCGGGGGAGAGGTCCTACGAG.

This clone was found many times. The read comes to an end 3 residues before the CDR3 does, leaving the germline J gene to fill in the end. The genes are TRBV30 and TRBJ1-4; D remains unclear. The CDR3 runs to 14 residues. From germline, CDR1 is GTSNPN and CDR2 SVGIG (reference sequence). V gave up 0 bases and J gave up 8 bases, with 13 bases separating them. The covered CDR3 bases are TGTGCCTGGAGTGTGGGCTCGAAGAGGGAAAAA. Protein sequence: CAWSVGSKREK. The complete CDR3 sequence is CAWSVGSKREKLFF.

This clone has a count of ten or more. The observed sequence ends 3 residues before the CDR3 terminus, with the missing tail filled in from the germline J gene. The V call is TRBV7-6, the J call TRBJ2-7; a weak D match, TRBD1 (7 bases). CDR3 length equals 14 residues. Between the trimmed V and J ends, which lost 7 bases and 2 bases, there was a span of 15 bases. The V gene's germline CDR1 is SGHVS and CDR2 FNYEAQ. The DNA read from the CDR3 is TGTGCCAGCACCCCAGGGGGGTTGGCCTACGAG. Protein product: CASTPGGLAYE. The full CDR3 is CASTPGGLAYEQYF.

This clone showed up just a few times. CDR3 amino acids: CASSSPGPSTDTYTF. CDR3 DNA, as far as it was read: TGTGCCAGCAGCTCCCCCGGTCCTAGCACAGATACC. The rearrangement links TRBV7-9 to TRBJ1-2; D gene unclear. The CDR3 end is not reached by the read, which stops 3 residues before it; the germline J gene fills it in. This CDR3 comprises 15 residues. CDR1 and CDR2 from the germline V gene are SEHNR and FQNEAQ (reference sequence).

This clone was recorded at least ten times. The CDR3 end lies 3 residues beyond the end of the read and is filled in from the germline J gene. This sequence joins TRBV30 and TRBJ1-1; perhaps TRBD1 as D (6 bases). The CDR3 extends over 14 amino acids. Trimming shortened V by 3 bases and J by 7 bases, and 18 bases separated the two germline ends. Germline loops: CDR1 GTSNPN, CDR2 SVGIG (reference sequence). Partial CDR3 DNA: TGTGCCTGGAGCGACCGGTTCGAGGACAGTGAA. Protein: CAWSDRFEDSE. The CDR3 as a whole reads CAWSDRFEDSEAFF.

Many counts were recorded for this clone. The sequenced fragment ends 3 residues before the CDR3 boundary, so the rest is inferred from the germline J gene. The chain employs TRBV27 and TRBJ1-1; D unresolved. In germline, CDR1 is MNHEY, CDR2 SMNVEV (reference sequence). This CDR3 is 13 amino acids long. Trimming cost V 5 bases and J 5 bases, with 12 bases left between them. The part of the CDR3 DNA that was read is TGTGCCAGCAGTCCGGTGACGGGGACTGAA. Protein: CASSPVTGTE. The complete CDR3 protein is CASSPVTGTEAFF.

There are a few counts of this clone. The sequenced fragment ends 3 residues before the CDR3 boundary, so the rest is inferred from the germline J gene. The genes are TRBV20-1 and TRBJ2-7; 7 positions agree with TRBD2. Germline V gene sequence: CDR1 DFQATT, CDR2 SNEGSKA (reference sequence). The CDR3 contains 15 residues. J lost 3 bases, V lost 5 bases, and 13 bases had no gene match. The covered CDR3 bases are TGCAGTGCTTATGTCATAAGCGGGGATAGCTACGAG. This codes for CSAYVISGDSYE. The entire CDR3 protein is CSAYVISGDSYEQYF.

This clone was seen ten or more times. Sequencing ends 3 residues short of the CDR3 end; the germline J gene provides the rest. The chain recombines TRBV5-1 with TRBJ1-1; 9 bases match TRBD1. CDR3 length equals 16 residues. CDR1 is SGHRS, CDR2 YFSETQ, per germline. V shed 0 bases, J shed 5 bases, and the junction held 8 bases outside the gene matches. Incomplete CDR3 DNA: TGCGCCAGCAGCTTGGGATCGACGGACAGGGGAACTGAA. This translates into CASSLGSTDRGTE. The complete CDR3 protein is CASSLGSTDRGTEAFF.

This clone was recorded many times. The CDR3 end falls 3 residues outside the read, so it is completed with the germline J gene. The rearrangement uses TRBV18 and TRBJ1-6, with TRBD1 as a possible D gene (6 bases). Germline V gene lookup returns CDR1 KGHSH and CDR2 LQKENI. V lost 5 bases and J 2 bases, leaving 10 bases between the germline ends. The CDR3 is 15 residues long. CDR3 amino acids: CASSYRVTYNSPLHF. The covered CDR3 bases are TGTGCCAGCTCATACAGGGTTACCTATAATTCACCC.

About this clone itself: The DNA ends 3 residues before the CDR3 does, and the rest of the CDR3 is filled in from the germline J gene. V gene TRBV20-1 combines with J gene TRBJ1-2; TRBD1 aligns across 7 bases. The trim removed 5 bases at V and 0 bases at J, leaving 3 bases unmatched. The germline V gene encodes CDR1 DFQATT and CDR2 SNEGSKA (reference sequence). This CDR3 has 13 residues. Here the CDR3 reads CSAFGQANYGYTF. The covered CDR3 bases are TGCAGTGCTTTTGGACAGGCTAACTATGGC.

This clone was recorded many times. The CDR3 is cut off 3 residues early in the read; its end comes from the germline J gene. The rearrangement joins TRBV11-2 to TRBJ2-3; 7 bases align to TRBD2. After removal of 5 bases from V and 2 bases from J, the junction contained 4 bases not matched to a gene. The CDR3 runs 14 residues. Germline assignment: CDR1 SGHAT and CDR2 FQNNGV. The CDR3 DNA, read in part, is TGTGCCAGCAGCCCCGGGGGGTTCACAGATACG. Translating gives CASSPGGFTDT. The CDR3 as a whole reads CASSPGGFTDTQYF.

This clone was found many times. The read terminates 3 residues before the CDR3 end, so the remaining end is supplied by the germline J gene. The chain joins TRBV7-9 to TRBJ1-1; 7 nucleotides line up with TRBD1. The CDR3 is made up of 15 amino acids. After removal of 6 bases from V and 1 base from J, the junction contained 8 bases not matched to a gene. The germline V gene has CDR1 SEHNR and CDR2 FQNEAQ (reference sequence). The CDR3 sequence: CASRHRGPTNTEAFF. The sequenced part of the CDR3 DNA is TGTGCCAGCAGGCACAGGGGCCCCACGAACACTGAA.

This clone has at least ten counts. The missing CDR3 end, 3 residues past where the read stops, is filled in from the germline J gene. The genes are TRBV7-2 and TRBJ2-4; no clear D. V was cut by 1 base and J by 2 bases, with 6 bases left in between. CDR3 size: 14 residues. Germline V gene lookup returns CDR1 SGHTA and CDR2 FQGNSA. This CDR3 is CASSLELPKNIQYF. Incomplete CDR3 DNA: TGTGCCAGCAGCTTAGAGCTGCCCAAAAACATT.

This clone showed up many times. The read ends 3 residues early relative to the CDR3; the germline J gene fills the gap. The J gene is TRBJ2-1, the V gene TRBV7-9, with 12 bases identical to TRBD2. Per the germline V gene, CDR1 is SEHNR and CDR2 is FQNEAQ (reference sequence). The V gene end was trimmed by 6 bases and the J gene end by 4 bases; junction bases not matched to a gene: 1. The CDR3 has 14 residues. The DNA read from the CDR3 is TGTGCCAGCAGTCTAGCGGGAGGGTACAATGAG. Its protein product is CASSLAGGYNE. The whole CDR3 sequence reads CASSLAGGYNEQFF.

This clone was detected ten times or more. Coverage ceases 3 residues before the CDR3 finishes, and the germline J gene fills in the end. The chain has TRBV2 and TRBJ2-2; 9 nucleotides align to TRBD1. There are 14 residues in the CDR3. V gave up 7 bases and J gave up 6 bases; unmatched junction bases: 6. Germline CDR1 is SNHLY and CDR2 is FYNNEI. The CDR3: CASTGQGLAGELFF. The CDR3 DNA, read in part, is TGTGCCAGCACGGGACAGGGATTAGCCGGGGAG.

The sample holds many counts of this clone. The CDR3 extends 3 residues past the end of the read, so its final part is completed from the germline J gene. The J gene is TRBJ1-1, the V gene TRBV19, with 8 bases identical to TRBD1. The CDR3 contains 15 residues. The junction had 4 bases not matched to a gene; V was cut back by 3 bases and J by 1 base. Germline-derived CDR1 and CDR2 are LNHDA and SQIVND (reference sequence). The DNA read from the CDR3 is TGTGCCAGTAGTATTAATACAGGGGGGAACACTGAA. Protein: CASSINTGGNTE. The entire CDR3 protein reads CASSINTGGNTEAFF.

A few counts support this clone. The CDR3 end lies 3 residues beyond the end of the read and is filled in from the germline J gene. The genes are TRBV19 and TRBJ1-5; D is possibly TRBD1 (5 bases). CDR3 length: 14 residues. Germline values: CDR1 LNHDA, CDR2 SQIVND (reference sequence). Trimming removed 1 base from V and 1 base from J, with 5 bases in between. CDR3 bases read: TGTGCCAGTAGTATAGGACAGAGCAATCAGCCC. Translating it yields CASSIGQSNQP. The whole CDR3 is CASSIGQSNQPQHF.

This clone was seen at least ten times. The observed sequence ends 3 residues before the CDR3 terminus, with the missing tail filled in from the germline J gene. V and J are TRBV20-1 and TRBJ2-3, with a tentative D call TRBD2 (5 bases). The V gene lost 4 bases and the J gene lost 0 bases, with 11 bases spanning the gap. The CDR3 extends over 14 amino acids. Per the germline V gene, CDR1 is DFQATT and CDR2 is SNEGSKA (reference sequence). The CDR3 is CSATLGPSTDTQYF. The sequenced CDR3 bases are TGCAGTGCTACACTAGGCCCTAGCACAGATACG.

As concerns this clone: The CDR3 end falls 3 residues outside the read, so it is completed with the germline J gene. The V and J genes are TRBV19 and TRBJ1-1; D is possibly TRBD1 (5 bases). The germline gives CDR1 LNHDA, CDR2 SQIVND (reference sequence). V lost 6 bases, J lost 1 base, and 15 bases lay in between. The CDR3 length is 15 residues. CDR3 amino acids: CASRYKWGGNTEAFF. The CDR3 DNA, read in part, is TGTGCCAGTAGATACAAGTGGGGGGGGAACACTGAA.